Listed below are T cell receptor beta chains from one sample, sequenced in a study of cytomegalovirus exposure and HLA in healthy donors. Assay: immunoSEQ multiplex PCR; the TCRdb copy retains only in-frame clones and omits some. The data contain about 120,000 clones, roughly four fifths of them singletons. Sequences were obtained from PBMCs. These TCRs come from a man in his fifties or sixties in good health and CMV-seropositive. CDR3s include the opening cysteine and the closing phenylalanine or tryptophan. D genes are given only for firm matches. Clone size is given for some rows only: seen once, a few or many times, or a class if the clone is expanded.

size: NA
J: TRBJ2-7
V: TRBV5-1
D: TRBD1
DNA: TGCGCCAGCAGCTTGAGGGACAGGGGATACGAGCAGTACTTC
CDR3: CASSLRDRGYEQYF

size: NA
J: TRBJ1-6
V: TRBV5-4
D: NA
DNA: TGTGCCAGCAGCGGAACCGGGACCGGGAGGGGTTCACCCCTCCACTTT
CDR3: CASSGTGTGRGSPLHF

size: NA
J: TRBJ2-7
V: TRBV5-4
D: TRBD1
DNA: TGTGCCAGCAGCGGGGGGGACAGGGCCGCCTACGAGCAGTACTTC
CDR3: CASSGGDRAAYEQYF

size: NA
J: TRBJ2-5
V: TRBV7-7
D: NA
DNA: TGTGCTAGCAGCCTAGGACTGACCCAAGAGACCCAGTACTTC
CDR3: CASSLGLTQETQYF

size: NA
J: TRBJ1-2
V: TRBV27
D: NA
DNA: TGTGCCAGCAGTTTAGGGGGTGGTCGGGGGGGGCGGTCCTATGGCTACACCTTC
CDR3: CASSLGGGRGGRSYGYTF

size: few
J: TRBJ1-2
V: TRBV6-5
D: NA
DNA: TGTGCCAGCAGTTACTCAAGGCAGGGACAAGGCTACACCTTC
CDR3: CASSYSRQGQGYTF

size: once
J: TRBJ2-7
V: TRBV19
D: TRBD1
DNA: TGTGCCAGTAGCCCGGGACAGATTTCCTACGAGCAGTACTTC
CDR3: CASSPGQISYEQYF

size: NA
J: TRBJ1-2
V: TRBV4-1
D: NA
DNA: TGCGCCAGCAGCCCCCCCCAGGAGGGACTCGGCTATGGCTACACCTTC
CDR3: CASSPPQEGLGYGYTF

size: NA
J: TRBJ2-5
V: TRBV5-1
D: NA
DNA: TGCGCCAGCAGCTTGCCAGGGGAAGAGACCCAGTACTTC
CDR3: CASSLPGEETQYF

size: NA
J: TRBJ2-3
V: TRBV6-6
D: TRBD2
DNA: TGTGCCAGCAGGACTAGCGGAGGCACAGATACGCAGTATTTT
CDR3: CASRTSGGTDTQYF

size: NA
J: TRBJ2-5
V: TRBV6-1
D: NA
DNA: TGTGCCAGCAGTGAAGCGCAGGGACAACGGTACCAAGAGACCCAGTACTTC
CDR3: CASSEAQGQRYQETQYF

size: once
J: TRBJ1-2
V: TRBV27
D: TRBD1
DNA: TGTGCCAGCAGTTCGACCGGGACAGGGGGCGGTGGCTACACCTTC
CDR3: CASSSTGTGGGGYTF

size: NA
J: TRBJ2-7
V: TRBV5-1
D: NA
DNA: TGCGCCAGCAGCTTGGACAGGGAGGGCTACGAGCAGTACTTC
CDR3: CASSLDREGYEQYF

size: few
J: TRBJ2-6
V: TRBV4-3
D: NA
DNA: TGCGCCAGCAGCCAAGACCCCGTCTCTGGGGCCAACGTCCTGACTTTC
CDR3: CASSQDPVSGANVLTF

size: NA
J: TRBJ2-7
V: TRBV5-1
D: TRBD1
DNA: TGCGCCAGCAGCTCGGGACAGGGCTGGGACGAGCAGTACTTC
CDR3: CASSSGQGWDEQYF

size: NA
J: TRBJ1-2
V: TRBV7-2
D: NA
DNA: TGTGCCAGCAGCTTAGTGGGGGCGGTGGCTAACTATGGCTACACCTTC
CDR3: CASSLVGAVANYGYTF

size: NA
J: TRBJ1-4
V: TRBV5-1
D: NA
DNA: TGCGCCAGCAGAATTCCGAATGAAAAACTGTTTTTT
CDR3: CASRIPNEKLFF

size: few
J: TRBJ2-5
V: TRBV11-3
D: TRBD2
DNA: TGTGCCAGCAGCTTAGGACGGGAGGAAGAGACCCAGTACTTC
CDR3: CASSLGREEETQYF

size: NA
J: TRBJ1-3
V: TRBV6-5
D: NA
DNA: TGTGCCAGCAGTTTAGGAAACACCATATATTTT
CDR3: CASSLGNTIYF

size: NA
J: TRBJ1-5
V: TRBV9
D: NA
DNA: TGTGCCAGCAGCGCCGGGAGTCAGCCCCAGCATTTT
CDR3: CASSAGSQPQHF

size: NA
J: TRBJ2-1
V: TRBV9
D: NA
DNA: TGTGCCAGCAGCGTGCAGGGAACCTACAATGAGCAGTTCTTC
CDR3: CASSVQGTYNEQFF

size: NA
J: TRBJ1-1
V: TRBV7-2
D: NA
DNA: TGTGCCAGCAGGAACAGGGTCTCGAACACTGAAGCTTTCTTT
CDR3: CASRNRVSNTEAFF

size: NA
J: TRBJ2-3
V: TRBV27
D: TRBD1
DNA: TGTGCCAGCAGTCGGGACAGGGGACCAGATACGCAGTATTTT
CDR3: CASSRDRGPDTQYF

size: NA
J: TRBJ1-1
V: TRBV19
D: TRBD1
DNA: TGTGCCAGTAGGGGACAGGGAACAACTGAAGCTTTCTTT
CDR3: CASRGQGTTEAFF

size: NA
J: TRBJ1-5
V: TRBV4-1
D: NA
DNA: TGCGCCAGCAGCCAGTGGGTGGGGGGGGGTCAGCCCCAGCATTTT
CDR3: CASSQWVGGGQPQHF

size: NA
J: TRBJ1-1
V: TRBV2
D: NA
DNA: TGTGCCAGCAGTGATAGGGGGAACACTGAAGCTTTCTTT
CDR3: CASSDRGNTEAFF

size: NA
J: TRBJ1-3
V: TRBV14
D: NA
DNA: TGTGCCAGCAGCCAGCAGGGGTCCTCTGGAAACACCATATATTTT
CDR3: CASSQQGSSGNTIYF

size: NA
J: TRBJ2-1
V: TRBV7-6
D: TRBD2
DNA: TGTGCCAGCAGCCCCGGGCAGGGAAGGGGGCAAAGGAGGGCGGGAGGGCGTGGCGAGCAGTTCTTC
CDR3: CASSPGQGRGQRRAGGRGEQFF

size: few
J: TRBJ2-1
V: TRBV29-1
D: NA
DNA: TGCAGCGTTGGCATCAGCTCCTACAATGAGCAGTTCTTC
CDR3: CSVGISSYNEQFF

size: NA
J: TRBJ2-7
V: TRBV27
D: NA
DNA: TGTGCCAGCAGTTTAACCCTACCCTCCGAGCAGTACTTC
CDR3: CASSLTLPSEQYF

size: NA
J: TRBJ2-7
V: TRBV18
D: TRBD1
DNA: TGTGCCAGCTCAGCCCGGGACAGCCAGCTCTACGAGCAGTACTTC
CDR3: CASSARDSQLYEQYF

size: few
J: TRBJ2-3
V: TRBV6-5
D: NA
DNA: TGTGCCAGCAGTTACCCCGGACTCCCGACGCAGTATTTT
CDR3: CASSYPGLPTQYF

size: few
J: TRBJ2-1
V: TRBV7-2
D: NA
DNA: TGTGCCAGCAGCTTACTAGCCCTGGGTAATGAGCAGTTCTTC
CDR3: CASSLLALGNEQFF

size: NA
J: TRBJ2-5
V: TRBV18
D: TRBD1
DNA: TGTGCCAGCTCACCTGTGGACAGGGGAGAGACCCAGTACTTC
CDR3: CASSPVDRGETQYF

size: NA
J: TRBJ1-1
V: TRBV27
D: NA
DNA: TGTGCCAGCAGTTTGGCCGGGACACTTAACACTGAAGCTTTCTTT
CDR3: CASSLAGTLNTEAFF

size: NA
J: TRBJ2-1
V: TRBV5-4
D: NA
DNA: TGTGCCAGCAGCTTTAACTCGGGCGGGGTATACAATGAGCAGTTCTTC
CDR3: CASSFNSGGVYNEQFF

size: NA
J: TRBJ1-4
V: TRBV27
D: TRBD1
DNA: TGTGCCAGCAGTCCGGGGACAGGGGGTTCGACACCTGAAAAACTGTTTTTT
CDR3: CASSPGTGGSTPEKLFF

size: NA
J: TRBJ1-1
V: TRBV2
D: TRBD1
DNA: TGTGCCAGCAGCACCGGACAGGCCACTGAAGCTTTCTTT
CDR3: CASSTGQATEAFF

size: NA
J: TRBJ1-4
V: TRBV5-1
D: NA
DNA: TGCGCCAGCAGTTCCGGCCGGGGTGAAAAACTGTTTTTT
CDR3: CASSSGRGEKLFF

size: NA
J: TRBJ2-7
V: TRBV7-2
D: TRBD2
DNA: TGTGCCAGCAGCTTAGGGGGGACTAGCGGTAAAGCCTACGAGCAGTACTTC
CDR3: CASSLGGTSGKAYEQYF

size: NA
J: TRBJ1-2
V: TRBV4-3
D: NA
DNA: TGCGCCAGCAGCCAATCCGTGGGCGAGAGTGGCTACACCTTC
CDR3: CASSQSVGESGYTF

size: NA
J: TRBJ2-2
V: TRBV10-1
D: NA
DNA: TGCGCCAGCAGTGAGACTACGCGACTGAACACCGGGGAGCTGTTTTTT
CDR3: CASSETTRLNTGELFF

size: NA
J: TRBJ1-5
V: TRBV5-5
D: TRBD1
DNA: TGTGCCAGCAGCTTGGACGTCAGACCGGGACAGGGTAGAGATCAGCCCCAGCATTTT
CDR3: CASSLDVRPGQGRDQPQHF

size: NA
J: TRBJ1-1
V: TRBV9
D: TRBD1
DNA: TGTGCCAGCAGCGTAACGGCAGGGGGCTCCGGATACACTGAAGCTTTCTTT
CDR3: CASSVTAGGSGYTEAFF

size: NA
J: TRBJ2-3
V: TRBV5-1
D: TRBD2
DNA: TGCGCCAGCAGCTTGGACACGGGGAGGGGAGATACGCAGTATTTT
CDR3: CASSLDTGRGDTQYF

size: once
J: TRBJ2-3
V: TRBV7-6
D: TRBD2
DNA: TGTGCCAGCAGGTCGGGGGGGCCGGCAGATACGCAGTATTTT
CDR3: CASRSGGPADTQYF

size: NA
J: TRBJ1-6
V: TRBV19
D: NA
DNA: TGTGCCAGTAGTATCGCCAGGGGCAATTCACCCCTCCACTTT
CDR3: CASSIARGNSPLHF

size: NA
J: TRBJ2-1
V: TRBV11-2
D: NA
DNA: TGTGCCAGCAGCTCCACAAGAAACAATGAGCAGTTCTTC
CDR3: CASSSTRNNEQFF

size: NA
J: TRBJ1-1
V: TRBV2
D: NA
DNA: TGTGCCAGCAGGAATACAGGGAGACTGGACGCTTTCTTT
CDR3: CASRNTGRLDAFF

size: NA
J: TRBJ2-5
V: TRBV28
D: NA
DNA: TGTGCCAGCAGTTTATTGGGCGGCGGGGCAATACAAGAGACCCAGTACTTC
CDR3: CASSLLGGGAIQETQYF

size: NA
J: TRBJ2-4
V: TRBV27
D: NA
DNA: TGTGCCAGCAGGGCCTTTCTAGCCAAAAACATTCAGTACTTC
CDR3: CASRAFLAKNIQYF

size: NA
J: TRBJ2-3
V: TRBV10-3
D: NA
DNA: TGTGCCATCAGAGGGGGTCAGAGCGGGGTCCTTACAGATACGCAGTATTTT
CDR3: CAIRGGQSGVLTDTQYF

size: NA
J: TRBJ1-5
V: TRBV6-6
D: TRBD1
DNA: TGTGCCAGCAGTTCCCAGGGGGCCATCAATCAGCCCCAGCATTTT
CDR3: CASSSQGAINQPQHF

size: NA
J: TRBJ1-1
V: TRBV18
D: NA
DNA: TGTGCCAGCTCACCTCAGGGAATGAACACTGAAGCTTTCTTT
CDR3: CASSPQGMNTEAFF